The 13 T cell receptor beta chains given below trace back to one sample, sequenced in a study of post-analysis software for immune sequencing data. Study-wide findings and caveats: With TRBV5-6, TRBV5-1 and TRBV20-1 included, about 5 TRBV segments were more frequent in patients than in controls.

These receptors are not linked to any known antigen. Libraries were made from TCR beta cDNA, and they carried unique molecular identifiers. TCRdb processed the PCR reads anew with MiXCR; each CDR3 protein has one entry. Of approximately 350,000 distinct CDR3 sequences listed, less than 35% were seen once; the top ten hold 13%. Sequenced: blood. These receptors originate from a girl aged 5-17 years with multiple sclerosis.

This clonotype was observed at least ten times. The chain combines TRBV7-2 with TRBJ2-1, with TRBD1 matching 8 bases. Germline assignment: CDR1 SGHTA and CDR2 FQGNSA. The CDR3 has 15 amino acids. With V trimmed by 3 bases and J by 4 bases, 5 bases remained unmatched. The CDR3 DNA sequence: TGTGCCAGCAGCTTGACAGGGGATGGATACAATGAGCAGTTCTTC. Its translation is CASSLTGDGYNEQFF.

This chain links TRBV29-1 with TRBJ2-1; TRBD2 might be the D (6 bases). This CDR3 is 13 amino acids long. CDR1 and CDR2 (germline): SQVTM, ANQGSEA. Trimming left V 7 bases short and J 1 base short, with 11 bases between. CDR3 loop: CSALGSSYNEQFF. The CDR3 region has the DNA TGCAGCGCCCTCGGGAGTTCCTACAATGAGCAGTTCTTC.

V and J are TRBV7-3 and TRBJ2-1, with TRBD2 as a possible D gene (6 bases). Trimming removed 2 bases from V and 6 bases from J, with 11 bases in between. Per the germline V gene, CDR1 is SGHTA and CDR2 is FQGTGA. This CDR3 contains 14 residues. CDR3 loop: CASSLGGVGNEQFF. The CDR3 DNA reads TGTGCCAGCAGCTTAGGAGGGGTAGGCAATGAGCAGTTCTTC. Full variable domain (outside the CDR3, taken from reference TRBV7-3 and TRBJ2-1): GAGVSQTPSNKVTEKGKYVELRCDPISGHTALYWYRQSLGQGPEFLIYFQGTGAADDSGLPNDRFFAVRPEGSVSTLKIQRTERGDSAVYLCASSLGGVGNEQFFGPGTRLTVL.

V and J are TRBV6-2 or TRBV6-3 and TRBJ2-1; weak D call: TRBD2 (6 bases). There are 16 residues in the CDR3. Germline assignment: CDR1 MNHEY and CDR2 SVGEGT. The V gene lost 6 bases and the J gene lost 0 bases, with 15 bases spanning the gap. The CDR3 sequence: CASSEGLLASYNEQFF. CDR3 DNA sequence: TGTGCCAGCAGCGAGGGACTTCTAGCCTCCTACAATGAGCAGTTCTTC.

This rearrangement joins TRBV11-2 to TRBJ2-1; D is possibly TRBD2 (6 bases). This CDR3 comprises 19 residues. The germline V gene encodes CDR1 SGHAT and CDR2 FQNNGV. Deletions cut 8 bases from V and 5 bases from J, with 31 bases between. The CDR3 sequence: CASLKRGGSLSLFDNEQFF. CDR3 nucleotides: TGTGCCAGCCTAAAAAGGGGAGGATCATTGTCCTTGTTCGACAATGAGCAGTTCTTC.

V gene TRBV7-9 combines with J gene TRBJ2-7; perhaps TRBD2 as D (5 bases). Trimming left V 5 bases short and J 6 bases short, with 17 bases between. From germline, CDR1 is SEHNR and CDR2 FQNEAQ (reference sequence). The CDR3 runs 14 residues. CDR3 region: CASSHPEGYGEQYF. Here the CDR3 DNA reads TGTGCCAGCAGCCACCCCGAGGGCTACGGCGAGCAGTACTTC.

This clonotype appeared once. The junction does not match germline at one end; this may be a read error. This rearrangement joins TRBV7-2 to TRBJ2-6; 8 positions match TRBD1. This CDR3 is built from 18 residues. Germline V gene data show CDR1 as SGHTA and CDR2 as FQGNSA. The CDR3 region has the DNA TGTGCCAGCAGCCGAACTGGGACAGGAAAAATAGGGGCCAACGTCCCGACTTTC. As protein: CASSRTGTGKIGANVPTF.

This chain connects TRBV12-3 or TRBV12-4 to TRBJ2-2, with TRBD1 matching 9 bases. This CDR3 is 16 amino acids long. Germline trimming cut 3 bases from V and 3 bases from J; bases unmatched to any gene: 5. The DNA of the CDR3 is TGTGCCAGCAGTTTTGGAGGGACAGGGTACACCGGGGAGCTGTTTTTT. Translated: CASSFGGTGYTGELFF.

The rearrangement joins TRBV7-9 to TRBJ1-2, with D perhaps matching TRBD1 (6 bases). This CDR3 is 16 amino acids long. The V end lost 3 bases, the J end lost 4 bases, and 18 bases lay between the germline ends. Germline V gives CDR1 SEHNR, CDR2 FQNEAQ (reference sequence). The CDR3 DNA reads TGTGCCAGCAGCTTTGAGACGGGCAGGGGCTCCTATGGCTACACCTTC. Translation gives CASSFETGRGSYGYTF.

The rearrangement joins TRBV3-1 to TRBJ1-5; TRBD1 agrees at 10 bases. The junction had 5 bases not matched to a gene; V was cut back by 4 bases and J by 5 bases. There are 15 residues in the CDR3. Germline CDR1 LGHDT, CDR2 YNNKEL (reference sequence). CDR3 bases: TGTGCCAGCAGCCCGGGACAGGGGACTTATCAGCCCCAGCATTTT. Protein sequence: CASSPGQGTYQPQHF.

The rearrangement joins TRBV3-1 to TRBJ2-4, with a tentative D call TRBD1 (5 bases). From germline, CDR1 is LGHDT and CDR2 YNNKEL (reference sequence). The V gene lost 1 base and the J gene lost 1 base, with 20 bases spanning the gap. The CDR3 consists of 19 residues. The CDR3 is CASSQGSIRVKIAKNIQYF. The CDR3 nucleotides are TGTGCCAGCAGCCAAGGGTCGATCAGGGTTAAAATCGCCAAAAACATTCAGTACTTC.

The chain is built from TRBV27 and TRBJ2-1, with TRBD2 matching over 8 bases. V gave up 10 bases and J gave up 0 bases; unmatched junction bases: 5. Germline CDR1 reads MNHEY; CDR2 reads SMNVEV (reference sequence). This CDR3 has 14 residues. CDR3 in DNA: TGTGCCATCCCGCGGGGGGCCTCCTACAATGAGCAGTTCTTC. Encoded protein: CAIPRGASYNEQFF.

CDR3 region: CATKGEEPSGQFF. CDR3 nucleotides: TGTGCCACCAAAGGAGAGGAACCGTCCGGGCAGTTCTTC. The chain uses TRBV9 and TRBJ2-1; D ambiguous. The CDR3 totals 13 residues. V was pared by 9 bases and J by 12 bases, with 22 bases between. The germline V gene encodes CDR1 SGDLS and CDR2 YYNGEE.